This TCR beta chain was obtained from a study of cytomegalovirus exposure and HLA in healthy donors. The PCR employed 60 Vbeta primers together with 13 Jbeta primers. TCRdb's copy holds only in-frame clones and misses some; the assay was immunoSEQ multiplex PCR. The sample includes around 97,000 clones. The study, taken as a whole, reports: A later analysis revealed that TCR association rates differed between HLA loci, peaking at DRB1 and bottoming out at HLA-C. Presence/absence analyses took donor sequencing depth as roughly uniform. Cytomegalovirus-associated status was assigned to about 160 TCR beta chains. Among CMV-associated TCR beta chains, most appeared HLA-restricted in a later analysis.

On this clone itself: Its antigen is not known.

From germline, CDR1 is LGHNA and CDR2 YNFKEQ. The CDR3 runs to 16 residues. V lost 3 bases to trimming and J lost 7 bases; unmatched junction nucleotides: 11. Sequences were obtained from PBMCs. The rearrangement joins TRBV4-2 to TRBJ1-4; TRBD1 agrees at 7 bases. This clonotype was sampled from a middle-aged man in good health and CMV-seronegative. The CDR3 DNA follows: TGTGCCAGCAGCCAGGGGCCCAGGGGGTCGGGTGAAAAACTGTTTTTT. It specifies CASSQGPRGSGEKLFF.